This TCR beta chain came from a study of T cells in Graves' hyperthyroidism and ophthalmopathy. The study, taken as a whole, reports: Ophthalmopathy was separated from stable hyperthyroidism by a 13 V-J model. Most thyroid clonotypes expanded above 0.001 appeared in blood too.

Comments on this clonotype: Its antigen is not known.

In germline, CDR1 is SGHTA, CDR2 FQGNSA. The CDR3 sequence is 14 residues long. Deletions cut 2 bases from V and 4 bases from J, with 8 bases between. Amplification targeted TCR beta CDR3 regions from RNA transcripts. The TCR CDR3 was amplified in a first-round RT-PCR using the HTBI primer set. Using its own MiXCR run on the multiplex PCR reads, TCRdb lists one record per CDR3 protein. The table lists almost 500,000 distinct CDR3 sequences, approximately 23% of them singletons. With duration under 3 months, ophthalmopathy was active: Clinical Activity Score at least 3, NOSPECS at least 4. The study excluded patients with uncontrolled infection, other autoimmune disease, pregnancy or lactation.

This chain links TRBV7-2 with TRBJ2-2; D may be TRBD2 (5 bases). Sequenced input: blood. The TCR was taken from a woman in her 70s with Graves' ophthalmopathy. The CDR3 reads CASSLSRGTGELFF. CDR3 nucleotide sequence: TGTGCCAGCAGCTTATCACGGGGCACCGGGGAGCTGTTTTTT.